These 3 T cell receptor beta chains share one sample of origin, sequenced in a study of blood T cell repertoires in COVID-19. The protocol was immunoSEQ multiplex PCR, while the TCRdb copy is restricted to in-frame clones and leaves out a portion. The sample shows approximately 300,000 clones, roughly 89% of them seen only once. The sample comprised PBMCs or T cells enriched from blood (not recorded which). Receptors originate from a man in his 60s who had recovered from COVID-19.

The rearrangement uses TRBV27 and TRBJ1-4; D is possibly TRBD1 (5 bases). The CDR3 length is 13 residues. Deletions cut 5 bases from V and 8 bases from J, with 12 bases between. Germline lookup yields CDR1 MNHEY and CDR2 SMNVEV (reference sequence). CDR3 region: CASSPTTGEKLFF. DNA for the CDR3: TGTGCCAGCAGTCCCACAACAGGCGAAAAACTGTTTTTT.

V gene TRBV7-3 combines with J gene TRBJ2-7; 9 nucleotides match TRBD1. With V trimmed by 4 bases and J by 5 bases, 3 bases remained unmatched. The CDR3 runs 13 residues. Germline V lookup: CDR1 SGHTA, CDR2 FQGTGA. The CDR3 bases are TGTGCCAGCAGCTGGGGACAGGGAAACGAGCAGTACTTC. Translated: CASSWGQGNEQYF.

CDR3 sequence: CASSSRDRGNGYTF. The CDR3 bases are TGTGCCAGCAGCTCCCGGGACAGGGGTAATGGCTACACCTTC. V is TRBV13 and J is TRBJ1-2; TRBD1 aligns across 10 bases. The CDR3 contains 14 residues. The V gene end was trimmed by 4 bases and the J gene end by 6 bases; junction bases not matched to a gene: 5. CDR1 is PRHDT, CDR2 FYEKMQ, per germline (reference sequence).